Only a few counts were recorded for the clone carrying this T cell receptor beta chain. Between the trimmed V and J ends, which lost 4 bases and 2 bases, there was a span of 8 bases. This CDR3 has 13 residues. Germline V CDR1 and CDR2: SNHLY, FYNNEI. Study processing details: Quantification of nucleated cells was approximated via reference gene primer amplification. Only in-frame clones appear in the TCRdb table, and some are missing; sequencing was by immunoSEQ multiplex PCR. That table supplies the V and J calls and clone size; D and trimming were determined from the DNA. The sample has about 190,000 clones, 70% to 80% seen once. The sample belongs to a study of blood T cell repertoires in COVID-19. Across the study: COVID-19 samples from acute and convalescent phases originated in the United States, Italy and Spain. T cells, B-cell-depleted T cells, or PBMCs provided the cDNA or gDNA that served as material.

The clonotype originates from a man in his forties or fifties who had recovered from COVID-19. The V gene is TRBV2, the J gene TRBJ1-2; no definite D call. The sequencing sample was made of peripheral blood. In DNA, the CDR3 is TGTGCCAGCAGTGGACATTCAAACTATGGCTACACCTTC. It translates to CASSGHSNYGYTF.